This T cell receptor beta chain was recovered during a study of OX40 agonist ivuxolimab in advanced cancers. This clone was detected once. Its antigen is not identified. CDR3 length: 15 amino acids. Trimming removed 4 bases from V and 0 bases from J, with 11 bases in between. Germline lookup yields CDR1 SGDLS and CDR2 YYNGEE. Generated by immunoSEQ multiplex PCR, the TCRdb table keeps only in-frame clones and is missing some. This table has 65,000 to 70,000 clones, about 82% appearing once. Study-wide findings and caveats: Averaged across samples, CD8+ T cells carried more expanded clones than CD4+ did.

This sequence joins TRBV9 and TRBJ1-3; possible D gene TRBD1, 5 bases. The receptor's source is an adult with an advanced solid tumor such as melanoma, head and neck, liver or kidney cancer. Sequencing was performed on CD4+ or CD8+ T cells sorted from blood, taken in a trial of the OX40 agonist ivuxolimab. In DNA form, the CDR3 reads TGTGCCAGCAGCTCCCAGACAGTCTCTGGAAACACCATATATTTT. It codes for CASSSQTVSGNTIYF.